This T cell receptor (beta chain) was sequenced in a study of early T cells in non-severe SARS-CoV-2 infection. Whole-study context: RNA in bulk from unsorted whole blood was sequenced, and chains were unpaired. The study, taken as a whole, reports: The VDJdb matching leaned toward anti-spike CD8 responses and overlooked private and CD4 specificities.

Unique molecular identifiers were attached to individual cDNA molecules. TCRdb processed the 5' RACE reads anew with MiXCR; each CDR3 protein has one entry. The sample has just over 95,000 distinct CDR3 sequences; 11% are singletons. In this sample, this clonotype turned up many times. Its antigen is still unknown. The CDR3 is 15 amino acids. Germline V gives CDR1 SGHTA, CDR2 FQGNSA. J lost 1 base, V lost 5 bases, and 2 bases had no gene match. The sample here was whole blood, taken at baseline. The origin of this receptor is an adult who was a healthcare worker with PCR-confirmed SARS-CoV-2 infection or an uninfected control (not recorded which). The chain employs TRBV7-2 and TRBJ2-6, with 7 bases lining up with TRBD1. The CDR3 here is CASSPGGSGANVLTF. CDR3 sequence (DNA): TGTGCCAGCAGCCCAGGGGGATCTGGGGCCAACGTCCTGACTTTC.